This T cell receptor (beta chain) was retrieved from a study of sequential checkpoint blockade in melanoma. At the level of the study: Arm A got nivolumab then ipilimumab; arm B the reverse, 1:1. Both treatment sequences were followed by maintenance nivolumab.

The germline V gene encodes CDR1 MGHDK and CDR2 SYGVNS. The CDR3 runs 12 residues. V lost 3 bases and J lost 7, with 7 bases in between. Treatment specified: randomized to nivolumab then ipilimumab (arm A) or the reverse (arm B). Patients had received no earlier DNA-damaging chemotherapy. Sorted cells were live CD3+CD8+, lacking CD19 and CD56, from PBMCs. Generated by immunoSEQ multiplex PCR, the TCRdb table keeps only in-frame clones and is missing some. The table records some 35,000 clones, nearly 90% of them present only once. The source material was CD8+ T cells sorted from blood (inferred from file names), sampled from a patient given nivolumab and ipilimumab in sequence. The chain couples TRBV25-1 to TRBJ2-1; D is unresolved. This TCR derives from a human donor with melanoma. The CDR3 loop is CASSDPVNEQFF. CDR3 in DNA: TGTGCCAGCAGTGATCCCGTGAATGAGCAGTTCTTC.